Listed here is a single T cell receptor beta chain. Antigen: not known. One end of the junction does not line up with germline, which may come from a read error. The data were taken from a study of T cells in narcolepsy. Points from the study as a whole: Comparing one patient's CSF and blood CD4+ clonotypes highlighted HCRT- and TRIB2-specific autoreactive clonotypes. No autoreactive T cell clone sequences appeared in some memory CD4+ repertoires. Autoreactive clonotypes reportedly recurred in blood of same and different patients, not controls.

The CDR3 loop spans 15 amino acids. The germline CDR1 and CDR2 sequences are SSHAT and FNYEAQ (reference sequence). The protocol was immunoSEQ multiplex PCR, while the TCRdb copy is restricted to in-frame clones and leaves out a portion. The sample records about 40,000 clones, around 85% being singletons. The receptor comes from a human donor with narcolepsy. Sequenced: CD45RA- memory CD4+ T cells from PBMCs. The chain carries TRBV7-7 and TRBJ1-4, with 8 bases lining up with TRBD1. The CDR3 coding sequence is TGTGCTAGCAGCTCAGGACAGGGAGGGAATGAAAAACTGTTTTTT. This sequence encodes CASSSGQGGNEKLFF.